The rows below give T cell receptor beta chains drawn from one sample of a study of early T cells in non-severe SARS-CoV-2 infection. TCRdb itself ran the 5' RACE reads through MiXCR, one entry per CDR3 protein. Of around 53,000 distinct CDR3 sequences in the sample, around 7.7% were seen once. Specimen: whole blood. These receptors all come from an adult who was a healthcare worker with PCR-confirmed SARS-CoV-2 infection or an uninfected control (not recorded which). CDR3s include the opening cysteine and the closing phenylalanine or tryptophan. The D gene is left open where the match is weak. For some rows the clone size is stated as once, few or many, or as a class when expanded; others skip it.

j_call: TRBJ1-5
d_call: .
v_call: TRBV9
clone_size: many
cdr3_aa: CASSLGVHEGEPQHF
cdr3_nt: TGTGCCAGCAGCCTAGGCGTCCACGAAGGGGAGCCCCAGCATTTT

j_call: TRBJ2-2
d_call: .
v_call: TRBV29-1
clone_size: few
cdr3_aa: CSPKGQILNTGELFF
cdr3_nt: TGCAGCCCTAAGGGGCAGATCCTGAACACCGGGGAGCTGTTTTTT

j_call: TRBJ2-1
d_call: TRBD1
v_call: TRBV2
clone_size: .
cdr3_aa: CASRGQGPYNEQFF
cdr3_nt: TGTGCCAGCAGAGGACAGGGACCCTACAATGAGCAGTTCTTC

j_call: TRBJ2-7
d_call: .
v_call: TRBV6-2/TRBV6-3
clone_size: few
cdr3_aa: CASSYLAYEQYF
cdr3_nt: TGTGCCAGCAGTTACTTGGCCTACGAGCAGTACTTC

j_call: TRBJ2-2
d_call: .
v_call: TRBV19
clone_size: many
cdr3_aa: CASSNGVAGELFF
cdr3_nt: TGTGCCAGTAGTAATGGGGTTGCCGGGGAGCTGTTTTTT

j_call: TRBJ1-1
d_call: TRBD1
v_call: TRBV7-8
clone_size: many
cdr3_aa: CASSPGTVNTEAFF
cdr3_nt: TGTGCCAGCAGCCCTGGGACAGTGAACACTGAAGCTTTCTTT

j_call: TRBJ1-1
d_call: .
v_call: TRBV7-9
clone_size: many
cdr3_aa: CASRPTTGSNTEAFF
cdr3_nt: TGTGCCAGCAGACCAACCACAGGGTCGAACACTGAAGCTTTCTTT

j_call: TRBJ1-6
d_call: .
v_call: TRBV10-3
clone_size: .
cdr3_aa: CAISVTVDSPLHF
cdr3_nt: TGTGCCATCAGTGTTACAGTAGATTCACCCCTCCACTTT

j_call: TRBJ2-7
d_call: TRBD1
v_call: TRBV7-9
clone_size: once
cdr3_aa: CASSLPGQSVYEQYF
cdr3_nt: TGTGCCAGCAGCTTGCCGGGACAGAGCGTCTACGAGCAGTACTTC

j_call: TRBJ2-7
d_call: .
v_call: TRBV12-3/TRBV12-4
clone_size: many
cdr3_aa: CASSSGFSYEQYF
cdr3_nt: TGTGCCAGCAGTTCGGGGTTCTCCTACGAGCAGTACTTC

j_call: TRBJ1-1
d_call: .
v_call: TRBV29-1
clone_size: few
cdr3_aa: CSVLGNSNTEAFF
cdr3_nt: TGCAGCGTTCTTGGAAATTCGAACACTGAAGCTTTCTTT

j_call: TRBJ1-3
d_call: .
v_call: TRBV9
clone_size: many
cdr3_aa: CASSDRNSGNTIYF
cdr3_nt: TGTGCCAGCAGCGATCGAAACTCTGGAAACACCATATATTTT

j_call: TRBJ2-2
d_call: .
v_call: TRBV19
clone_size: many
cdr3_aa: CASNRNTGELFF
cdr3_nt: TGTGCCAGTAACAGAAACACCGGGGAGCTGTTTTTT

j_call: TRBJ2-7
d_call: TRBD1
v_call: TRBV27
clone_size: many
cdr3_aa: CASSLGFRGTGTYEQYF
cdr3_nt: TGTGCCAGCAGTTTAGGGTTTAGAGGGACAGGGACCTACGAGCAGTACTTC

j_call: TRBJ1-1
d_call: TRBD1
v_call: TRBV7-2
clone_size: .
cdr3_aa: CASSLDWDSKWRKAFF
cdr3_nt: TGTGCCAGCAGCTTAGATTGGGACAGTAAATGGAGGAAAGCTTTCTTT

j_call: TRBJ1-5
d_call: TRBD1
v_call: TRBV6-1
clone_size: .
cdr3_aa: CASSAGQGANQPQHF
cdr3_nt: TGTGCCAGCAGTGCTGGACAGGGGGCGAATCAGCCCCAGCATTTT

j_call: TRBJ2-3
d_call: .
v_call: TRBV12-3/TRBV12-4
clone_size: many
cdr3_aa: CASRPGQSSTDTQYF
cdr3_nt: TGTGCCAGCAGGCCCGGACAGAGCAGCACAGATACGCAGTATTTT

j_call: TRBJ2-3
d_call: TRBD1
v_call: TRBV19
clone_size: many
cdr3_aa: CASSSGGADTQYF
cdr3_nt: TGTGCCAGTAGTTCAGGGGGCGCCGATACGCAGTATTTT

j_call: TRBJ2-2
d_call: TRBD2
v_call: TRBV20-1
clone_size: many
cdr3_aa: CSAKTSGGTGELFF
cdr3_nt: TGCAGTGCTAAGACTAGCGGGGGCACCGGGGAGCTGTTTTTT

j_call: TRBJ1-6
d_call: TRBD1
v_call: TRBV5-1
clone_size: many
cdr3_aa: CASRVWTGTNSPLHF
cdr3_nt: TGCGCCAGCAGAGTATGGACAGGGACCAATTCACCCCTCCACTTT

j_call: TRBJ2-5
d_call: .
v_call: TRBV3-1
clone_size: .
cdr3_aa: CASSQGTTSQETQYF
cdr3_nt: TGTGCCAGCAGCCAAGGGACTACCTCCCAAGAGACCCAGTACTTC

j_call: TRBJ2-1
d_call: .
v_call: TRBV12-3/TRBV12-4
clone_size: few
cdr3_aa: CASSTPGQYNEQFF
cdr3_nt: TGTGCCAGCAGTACTCCCGGACAGTACAATGAGCAGTTCTTC

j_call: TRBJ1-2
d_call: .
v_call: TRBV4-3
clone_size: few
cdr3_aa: CASSLSLKNYGYTF
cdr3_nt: TGCGCCAGCAGCCTCTCCTTGAAAAACTATGGCTACACCTTC

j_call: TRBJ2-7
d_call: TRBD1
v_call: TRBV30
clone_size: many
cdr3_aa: CAWSTGRYEQYF
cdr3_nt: TGTGCCTGGTCGACAGGGAGATACGAGCAGTACTTC

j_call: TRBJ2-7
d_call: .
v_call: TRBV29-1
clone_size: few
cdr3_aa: CSVLQGTYEQYF
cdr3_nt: TGCAGCGTCCTACAGGGAACCTACGAGCAGTACTTC

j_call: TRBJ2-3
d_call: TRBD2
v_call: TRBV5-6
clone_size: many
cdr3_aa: CASRTGLAGDTQYF
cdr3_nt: TGTGCCAGCAGGACCGGACTAGCGGGAGATACGCAGTATTTT

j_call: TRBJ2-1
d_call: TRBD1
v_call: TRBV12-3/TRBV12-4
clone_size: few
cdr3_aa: CASSPMAGGSEQFF
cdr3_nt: TGTGCCAGCAGTCCCATGGCAGGGGGCAGTGAGCAGTTCTTC

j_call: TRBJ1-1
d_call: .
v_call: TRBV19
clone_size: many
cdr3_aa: CASRVGRGTEAFF
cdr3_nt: TGTGCCAGTAGGGTTGGCAGGGGAACTGAAGCTTTCTTT

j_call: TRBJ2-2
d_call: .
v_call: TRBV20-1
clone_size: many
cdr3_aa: CSARGSTGELFF
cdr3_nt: TGCAGTGCTAGAGGGTCCACCGGGGAGCTGTTTTTT

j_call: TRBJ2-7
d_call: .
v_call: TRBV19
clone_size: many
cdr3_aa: CASSIGGNEQYF
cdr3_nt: TGTGCCAGTAGTATAGGGGGAAACGAGCAGTACTTC

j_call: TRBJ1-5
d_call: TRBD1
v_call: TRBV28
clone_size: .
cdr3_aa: CASSSISGTGSNQPQHF
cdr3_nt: TGTGCCAGCAGTTCAATATCGGGGACAGGGAGCAATCAGCCCCAGCATTTT

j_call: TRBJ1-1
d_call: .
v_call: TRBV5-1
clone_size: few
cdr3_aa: CASSLGAGLNTEAFF
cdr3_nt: TGCGCCAGCAGCTTGGGGGCGGGCTTGAACACTGAAGCTTTCTTT

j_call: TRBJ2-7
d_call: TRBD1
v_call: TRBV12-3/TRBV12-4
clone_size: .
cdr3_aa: CASSLVGRGPGGRYEQYF
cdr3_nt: TGTGCCAGCAGTTTAGTTGGCAGGGGGCCTGGAGGACGATACGAGCAGTACTTC

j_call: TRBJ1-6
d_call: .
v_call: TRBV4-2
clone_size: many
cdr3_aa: CASSQEGGVGRSYNSPLHF
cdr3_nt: TGTGCCAGCAGCCAAGAGGGGGGAGTTGGTCGTTCATATAATTCACCCCTCCACTTT

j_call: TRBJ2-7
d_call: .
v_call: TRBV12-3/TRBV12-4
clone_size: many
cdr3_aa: CASSSRQPPYEQYF
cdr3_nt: TGTGCCAGCAGTTCCCGACAGCCTCCCTACGAGCAGTACTTC

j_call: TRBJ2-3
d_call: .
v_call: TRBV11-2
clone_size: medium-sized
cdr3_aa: CASSLDSGGFVTDTQYF
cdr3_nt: TGTGCCAGCAGCTTAGATTCGGGGGGCTTTGTTACAGATACGCAGTATTTT

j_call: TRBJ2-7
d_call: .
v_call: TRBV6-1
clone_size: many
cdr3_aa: CASSEIEQYF
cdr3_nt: TGTGCCAGCAGTGAAATCGAGCAGTACTTC

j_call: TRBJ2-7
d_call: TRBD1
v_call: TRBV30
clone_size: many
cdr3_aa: CAWRQGQLTEQYF
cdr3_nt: TGTGCCTGGAGGCAGGGACAGCTCACCGAGCAGTACTTC

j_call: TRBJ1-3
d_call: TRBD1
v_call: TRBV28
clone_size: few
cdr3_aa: CASSLDRAGNTIYF
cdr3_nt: TGTGCCAGCAGTTTGGACAGGGCTGGAAACACCATATATTTT

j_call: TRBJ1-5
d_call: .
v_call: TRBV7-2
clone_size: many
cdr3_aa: CASSFRQFNQPQHF
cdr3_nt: TGTGCCAGCAGCTTCAGACAATTCAATCAGCCCCAGCATTTT

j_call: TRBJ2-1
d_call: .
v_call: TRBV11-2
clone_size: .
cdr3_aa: CASSLETANEQFF
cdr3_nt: TGTGCCAGCAGCTTAGAAACGGCTAATGAGCAGTTCTTC

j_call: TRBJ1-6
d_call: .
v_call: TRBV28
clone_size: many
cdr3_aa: CASSFGGGNSPLHF
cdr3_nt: TGTGCCAGCAGTTTTGGGGGTGGTAATTCACCCCTCCACTTT

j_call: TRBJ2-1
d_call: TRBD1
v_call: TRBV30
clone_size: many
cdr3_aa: CASSRDRGGNEQFF
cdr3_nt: TGTGCCTCCTCCCGGGACAGGGGTGGCAATGAGCAGTTCTTC

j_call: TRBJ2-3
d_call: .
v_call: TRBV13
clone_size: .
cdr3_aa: CASSSDDGGVTDTQYF
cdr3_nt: TGTGCCAGCAGCTCTGATGACGGCGGGGTAACAGATACGCAGTATTTT

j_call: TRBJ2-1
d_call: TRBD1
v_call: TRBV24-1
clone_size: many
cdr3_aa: CATSDSGTASSYNEQFF
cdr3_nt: TGTGCCACCAGTGATTCCGGGACAGCCAGCTCCTACAATGAGCAGTTCTTC

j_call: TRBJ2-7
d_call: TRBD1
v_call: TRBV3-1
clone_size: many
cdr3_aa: CASRDRSYEQYF
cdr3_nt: TGTGCCAGCCGGGACAGATCCTACGAGCAGTACTTC

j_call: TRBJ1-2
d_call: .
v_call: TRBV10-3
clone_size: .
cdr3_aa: CAISLRSGTDYGYTF
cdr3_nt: TGTGCCATCAGCCTTCGATCCGGGACTGACTATGGCTACACCTTC

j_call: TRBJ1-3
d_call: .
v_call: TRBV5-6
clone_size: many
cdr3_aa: CASSLDRTDTGNTIYF
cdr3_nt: TGTGCCAGCAGCTTGGACCGGACAGACACTGGAAACACCATATATTTT

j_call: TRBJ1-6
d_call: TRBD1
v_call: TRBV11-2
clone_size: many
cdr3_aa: CASSPRTGHSSPLHF
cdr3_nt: TGTGCCAGCAGCCCGCGGACAGGGCATTCTTCACCCCTCCACTTT

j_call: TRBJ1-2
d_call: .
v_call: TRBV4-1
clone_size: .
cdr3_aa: CASSQDRGAQASSSRGYTF
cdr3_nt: TGCGCCAGCAGCCAAGATAGGGGTGCGCAGGCCTCTAGCTCTAGGGGCTACACCTTC

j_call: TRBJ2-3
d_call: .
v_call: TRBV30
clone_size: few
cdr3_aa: CAWTRDRTSTDTQYF
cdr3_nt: TGTGCCTGGACCCGGGACCGGACTAGCACAGATACGCAGTATTTT